This is a list of T cell receptor beta chains from one sample in a study of cytomegalovirus exposure and HLA in healthy donors. Sequenced by immunoSEQ multiplex PCR; TCRdb stores in-frame clones only, minus some. The sample shows 55,000 to 65,000 clones, roughly four fifths of them seen only once. Material for sequencing was PBMCs. Source of these receptors: a human donor in good health. The CDR3 runs from the conserved cysteine through the conserved F or W. A D gene is named only where the DNA matches it firmly. The size entry is marked missing in some rows and otherwise reads once, few, many or a size class.

>NA|TRBV7-2|TRBJ2-1|TRBD2
CASSWGLAGYNEQFF
TGTGCCAGCAGCTGGGGACTAGCGGGCTACAATGAGCAGTTCTTC
>NA|TRBV19|TRBJ2-7|NA
CASSIRQEGEQYF
TGTGCCAGTAGTATCAGACAGGAAGGGGAGCAGTACTTC
>NA|TRBV7-9|TRBJ1-2|NA
CASNGPGDGYTF
TGTGCCAGCAATGGGCCAGGGGATGGCTACACCTTC
>NA|TRBV2|TRBJ1-2|NA
CASSGNREPGYTF
TGTGCCAGCAGTGGAAACAGGGAGCCTGGCTACACCTTC
>NA|TRBV4-1|TRBJ2-1|NA
CASSPTTGLGYNEQFF
TGCGCCAGCAGCCCTACCACAGGGCTTGGCTACAATGAGCAGTTCTTC
>NA|TRBV11-3|TRBJ2-1|NA
CASSSRRGSNEQFF
TGTGCCAGCAGCTCGAGAAGAGGCTCCAATGAGCAGTTCTTC
>once|TRBV2|TRBJ1-5|NA
CASSEIRGWQPQHF
TGTGCCAGCAGTGAAATCCGCGGATGGCAGCCCCAGCATTTT
>NA|TRBV5-4|TRBJ2-5|NA
CVSSLPPSETQYF
TGTGTCAGCAGCTTGCCCCCTTCCGAGACCCAGTACTTC
>NA|TRBV11-3|TRBJ2-3|NA
CASSAFGDTQYF
TGTGCCAGCAGCGCGTTCGGGGATACGCAGTATTTT
>NA|TRBV30|TRBJ2-3|NA
CAWSVSYRTTDTQYF
TGTGCCTGGAGTGTGAGCTACCGCACTACAGATACGCAGTATTTT
>NA|TRBV28|TRBJ2-7|NA
CASSSPREQYF
TGTGCCAGCAGTTCCCCCCGCGAGCAGTACTTC
>NA|TRBV7-2|TRBJ2-7|TRBD2
CASSSERELYEQYF
TGTGCCAGCAGCTCCGAGCGGGAGCTCTACGAGCAGTACTTC
>NA|TRBV6-5|TRBJ2-7|TRBD2
CASSGSGRGYEQYF
TGTGCCAGCAGCGGCAGCGGGAGGGGATACGAGCAGTACTTC
>NA|TRBV27|TRBJ2-5|NA
CASSIRLNQETQYF
TGTGCCAGCAGTATAAGACTTAACCAAGAGACCCAGTACTTC
>NA|TRBV2|TRBJ1-5|TRBD1
CASSFEGAGNQPQHF
TGTGCCAGCAGTTTCGAGGGGGCAGGAAATCAGCCCCAGCATTTT
>NA|TRBV5-1|TRBJ2-5|NA
CASSLNPGTGEETQYF
TGCGCCAGCAGCTTGAACCCGGGGACTGGAGAAGAGACCCAGTACTTC
>NA|TRBV4-3|TRBJ2-7|NA
CASSQWAREGLYF
TGCGCCAGCAGCCAATGGGCTCGTGAGGGACTGTACTTC
>NA|TRBV10-3|TRBJ1-3|TRBD1
CAISERGQDHSGNTIYF
TGTGCCATCAGTGAAAGGGGACAGGACCACTCTGGAAACACCATATATTTT
>NA|TRBV18|TRBJ2-7|TRBD2
CASKTSGSPGNEQYF
TGTGCCAGCAAGACTAGCGGGAGTCCCGGGAACGAGCAGTACTTC
>once|TRBV19|TRBJ2-1|TRBD2
CASSIVLAGTDNEQFF
TGTGCCAGTAGTATTGTACTAGCGGGGACCGACAATGAGCAGTTCTTC
>NA|TRBV7-3|TRBJ2-3|NA
CAGSLFQGSDTQYF
TGTGCCGGCAGCTTATTCCAGGGCTCGGATACGCAGTATTTT
>NA|TRBV11-2|TRBJ2-2|TRBD1
CASSPRDRGLSYVAGELFF
TGTGCCAGCAGCCCCCGGGACAGGGGGCTATCTTATGTGGCCGGGGAGCTGTTTTTT
>NA|TRBV2|TRBJ1-1|TRBD1
CASSGQGLNTEAFF
TGTGCCAGCAGCGGACAGGGGTTAAACACTGAAGCTTTCTTT
>NA|TRBV7-6|TRBJ1-5|NA
CASSLNQGQPQHF
TGTGCCAGCAGCTTGAATCAGGGTCAGCCCCAGCATTTT
>NA|TRBV5-1|TRBJ2-1|NA
CASSLVREAAYNEQFF
TGCGCCAGCAGCTTGGTAAGGGAGGCCGCGTACAATGAGCAGTTCTTC
>NA|TRBV27|TRBJ2-6|TRBD2
CASSWGLAGSGANVLTF
TGTGCCAGCAGCTGGGGACTAGCGGGAAGTGGGGCCAACGTCCTGACTTTC
>NA|TRBV4-1|TRBJ1-1|NA
CASSLGGGMNTEAFF
TGCGCCAGCAGCCTCGGGGGGGGTATGAACACTGAAGCTTTCTTT
>once|TRBV19|TRBJ1-2|TRBD1
CASLPGQYVNYGYTF
TGTGCCAGTCTGCCGGGACAGTACGTTAACTATGGCTACACCTTC
>NA|TRBV7-9|TRBJ2-7|NA
CASSLYSELRYEQYF
TGTGCCAGCAGCTTATACTCCGAGCTCCGCTACGAGCAGTACTTC
>NA|TRBV7-9|TRBJ2-2|NA
CASSGQLNTGELFF
TGTGCCAGCAGCGGACAGTTGAACACCGGGGAGCTGTTTTTT
>NA|TRBV4-3|TRBJ1-1|TRBD1
CASSPGGTGGLDTEAFF
TGCGCCAGCAGCCCCGGGGGGACAGGGGGCCTCGACACTGAAGCTTTCTTT
>NA|TRBV11-2|TRBJ1-4|TRBD1
CASSLVGGINEKLFF
TGTGCCAGCAGCTTAGTAGGGGGCATTAATGAAAAACTGTTTTTT
>NA|TRBV7-2|TRBJ2-1|NA
CASSLERQINEQFF
TGTGCCAGCAGCTTAGAGCGGCAAATAAATGAGCAGTTCTTC
>NA|TRBV5-1|TRBJ2-2|NA
CASSLGTANTGELFF
TGCGCCAGCAGCTTGGGGACAGCGAACACCGGGGAGCTGTTTTTT
>NA|TRBV5-4|TRBJ2-5|TRBD2
CASSFGGSSSETQYF
TGTGCCAGCAGCTTTGGCGGGAGTAGTTCGGAGACCCAGTACTTC
>NA|TRBV27|TRBJ2-5|TRBD2
CASSLGTSGFRETQYF
TGTGCCAGCAGTCTCGGGACTAGCGGGTTCCGAGAGACCCAGTACTTC